The 5 T cell receptor beta chains in this list originate from one sample, sequenced in a study of blood T cell repertoires in COVID-19. Using immunoSEQ multiplex PCR, the repertoire was profiled, and TCRdb retains in-frame clones only, with some absent. The data hold more than 300,000 clones, with 70% to 90% observed a single time. Sequenced sample: PBMCs or T cells enriched from blood (not recorded which). The receptors come from a woman in her twenties or thirties who had recovered from COVID-19.

The chain has TRBV5-5 and TRBJ1-1; a weak D match, TRBD1 (6 bases). Trimming left V 2 bases short and J 4 bases short, with 9 bases between. CDR3 length equals 13 residues. Germline-derived CDR1 and CDR2 are SGHKS and YYEKEE (reference sequence). CDR3 sequence: CASSFGQLTEAFF. As DNA, the CDR3 is TGTGCCAGCAGCTTCGGACAGCTCACTGAAGCTTTCTTT.

The gene calls are TRBV5-1 and TRBJ2-7; 10 nucleotides align to TRBD1. Per germline, CDR1 SGHRS and CDR2 YFSETQ. Unmatched junction bases numbered 7, after V lost 5 bases and J lost 5 bases. This CDR3 comprises 14 residues. The CDR3 loop reads CASSHPGQGNEQYF. Written as DNA, the CDR3 is TGCGCCAGCAGTCATCCGGGACAGGGGAACGAGCAGTACTTC.

The CDR3 region is CASSWDNRAGELFF. CDR3 coding DNA: TGCGCCAGCAGCTGGGACAATCGAGCCGGGGAGCTGTTTTTT. The chain couples TRBV5-1 to TRBJ2-2; TRBD1 might be the D (6 bases). Germline V CDR1 and CDR2: SGHRS, YFSETQ. Trimming stripped 3 bases from V and 6 bases from J, with 12 bases between. The CDR3 runs 14 residues.

This clone was observed once. The chain has TRBV4-1 and TRBJ1-2; perhaps TRBD1 as D (5 bases). The CDR3 spans 15 residues. The germline gives CDR1 MGHRA, CDR2 YSYEKL. The V gene lost 4 bases and the J gene lost 7 bases, with 19 bases spanning the gap. The CDR3 DNA sequence: TGCGCCAGCAGCCTTATCCATCAGGGCTTGGGTGGCTACACCTTC. Its translation is CASSLIHQGLGGYTF.

Only one count was recorded for this clone. The CDR3: CASSLTGTLSYNEQFF. CDR3 coding DNA: TGTGCCAGCAGCTTGACAGGGACCCTCTCCTACAATGAGCAGTTCTTC. This chain joins TRBV7-9 and TRBJ2-1; the match to TRBD1 covers 7 bases. V shed 3 bases, J shed 0 bases, and the junction held 5 bases outside the gene matches. The V gene's germline CDR1 is SEHNR and CDR2 FQNEAQ (reference sequence). The CDR3 contains 16 residues.